This TCR beta chain was identified in a study of control samples from healthy donors and cancer patients. Profiling relied on immunoSEQ multiplex PCR, and the TCRdb table lists in-frame clones only, not all of them. The sample contains 150,000 to 200,000 clones, over 90% of which appear only once. Trimming took off 6 bases at V and 6 bases at J, with 18 bases between the two ends. The CDR3 sequence is 15 residues long. CDR1 ENHRY and CDR2 SYGVKD come from the germline V gene. This sequence joins TRBV10-3 and TRBJ2-1; tentative D call: TRBD1 (6 bases). Sequencing used blood. The receptor was isolated from a woman in her 30s in good health. DNA of the CDR3: TGTGCCATCAGAAAAAGGGGGACAAGAGGCAATGAGCAGTTCTTC. Translating gives CAIRKRGTRGNEQFF.